Listed below are T cell receptor beta chains from one sample, sequenced in a study of T-cell memory formation after mild COVID-19. TCRdb analysed the 5' RACE reads with MiXCR anew, one entry per CDR3 protein. The sample lists approximately 300,000 distinct CDR3 sequences, roughly 8% seen once, with approximately 23% in the top ten. Material for sequencing was PBMCs or a T cell subset sorted from them (not recorded which). The receptor source for this set is a young man who had mild COVID-19 (a few samples of this study predate the infection). Cell type and time point are not known. CDR3s include the opening cysteine and the closing phenylalanine or tryptophan. D genes are given only for firm matches. The size of a clone is reported for some rows only, either as once, few or many, or as a class for expanded clones.

j_call d_call v_call clone_size cdr3_nt cdr3_aa
TRBJ2-2 . TRBV7-3 few TGTGCCAGCACCGAGGGACCTGGGGGGACCGGGGAGCTGTTTTTT CASTEGPGGTGELFF
TRBJ2-7 . TRBV29-1 many TGCAGCGTTGGACCGGGGACCTACGAGCAGTACTTC CSVGPGTYEQYF
TRBJ2-3 . TRBV10-3 . TGTGCCATCAGGGCAGAAAGCACAGATACGCAGTATTTT CAIRAESTDTQYF
TRBJ2-7 TRBD1 TRBV5-1 . TGCGCCAGCAGCTTGGTCAGGGGGCCCTACGAGCAGTACTTC CASSLVRGPYEQYF
TRBJ2-7 . TRBV12-3/TRBV12-4 many TGTGCCAGCAGTTTCGCTGGGGGGACCTACGAGCAGTACTTC CASSFAGGTYEQYF
TRBJ2-3 . TRBV12-3/TRBV12-4 . TGTGCCAGCAGTTTTTGGACTGGCTCAGATACGCAGTATTTT CASSFWTGSDTQYF
TRBJ1-5 TRBD1 TRBV6-5 . TGTGCCAGCAGTTACGATACGACAGGGGGATTGCATTTT CASSYDTTGGLHF
TRBJ2-6 . TRBV5-4 few TGTGCCAGCAGCTTTGGGACTGGGGCCAACGTCCTGACTTTC CASSFGTGANVLTF
TRBJ1-4 TRBD1 TRBV7-9 few TGTGCCAGCAGTTCCCGGGACAGGGTCCCTAATGAAAAACTGTTTTTT CASSSRDRVPNEKLFF
TRBJ2-3 TRBD2 TRBV14 . TGTGCCAGCAGCCAAGGACTAGCGGCCACAGATACGCAGTATTTT CASSQGLAATDTQYF
TRBJ2-1 . TRBV5-1 few TGCGCCAGCAGCTTGGCCCCTAGGCTTTACAATGAGCAGTTCTTC CASSLAPRLYNEQFF
TRBJ2-3 . TRBV20-1 . TGCAGTGCTAGCCAGGGGTGGGGATTAAGTACGCAGTATTTT CSASQGWGLSTQYF
TRBJ1-4 . TRBV19 few TGTGCCGGCAGGACAGTTATCGGTGAAAAACTGTTTTTT CAGRTVIGEKLFF
TRBJ1-5 . TRBV14 . TGTGCCAGCAGCCAAGGAGCCTGGCGGCCCCAGCATTTT CASSQGAWRPQHF
TRBJ2-5 TRBD2 TRBV6-1 . TGTGCCAGCAGTGCTAGGACTAGCGGGGGGCTGAAACAAGAGACCCAGTACTTC CASSARTSGGLKQETQYF
TRBJ1-5 . TRBV6-5 . TGTGCCAGCAGTTACGGGAGCCAAGGACCCCAGCATTTT CASSYGSQGPQHF
TRBJ1-6 . TRBV9 few TGTGCCAGCGATGAGGGACGGTGGAATTCACCCCTCCACTTT CASDEGRWNSPLHF
TRBJ2-5 TRBD1 TRBV24-1 few TGTGCCACCAGTGAAACGGGACAGCACCAAGAGACCCAGTACTTC CATSETGQHQETQYF
TRBJ2-1 TRBD1 TRBV2 . TGTGCCAGCAGGTCGAAGAGGACAGGTGGCGATGAGCAGTTCTTC CASRSKRTGGDEQFF
TRBJ2-1 TRBD2 TRBV6-5 . TGTGCCAGCAGCCATCGGACTAGAGGGCACAATGAGCAGTTCTTC CASSHRTRGHNEQFF
TRBJ2-5 TRBD2 TRBV20-1 few TGCAGTGCTAGGGTACCAGGACTAGCGGAGACCCAGTACTTC CSARVPGLAETQYF
TRBJ2-5 . TRBV6-2/TRBV6-3 . TGTGCCAGCAGTCTCCAAACACCAACTAGCCGCGAGACCCAGTACTTC CASSLQTPTSRETQYF
TRBJ2-5 TRBD2 TRBV6-6 . TGTGCCAGCAGGGGACTAGCGGGGAGGGCAATGACCCAGTACTTC CASRGLAGRAMTQYF
TRBJ2-2 . TRBV9 many TGTGCCAGCAGCTCCAGAGCGGGGAACACCGGGGAGCTGTTTTTT CASSSRAGNTGELFF
TRBJ1-2 . TRBV9 few TGTGCCAGCAGCGTAGGAGGGGAGAGTGGCTACACCTTC CASSVGGESGYTF
TRBJ1-1 TRBD1 TRBV6-5 few TGTGCCAGCAGGCGCCTACAGGGGATGAACACTGAAGCTTTCTTT CASRRLQGMNTEAFF
TRBJ2-2 . TRBV12-3/TRBV12-4 few TGTGCCAGCAGTACCCGGACTCTGGGGAACACCGGGGAGCTGTTTTTT CASSTRTLGNTGELFF
TRBJ2-1 . TRBV4-2 . TGTGCCAGCAGCCAAGATCAGGTCCGGAATGAGCAGTTCTTC CASSQDQVRNEQFF
TRBJ2-5 . TRBV5-1 many TGCGCCAGCAGCTTGTACTCGGAGGAGGAGACCCAGTACTTC CASSLYSEEETQYF
TRBJ2-5 . TRBV6-1 . TGTGCCAGCAGTGAACTGGGCCAAGAGACCCAGTACTTC CASSELGQETQYF